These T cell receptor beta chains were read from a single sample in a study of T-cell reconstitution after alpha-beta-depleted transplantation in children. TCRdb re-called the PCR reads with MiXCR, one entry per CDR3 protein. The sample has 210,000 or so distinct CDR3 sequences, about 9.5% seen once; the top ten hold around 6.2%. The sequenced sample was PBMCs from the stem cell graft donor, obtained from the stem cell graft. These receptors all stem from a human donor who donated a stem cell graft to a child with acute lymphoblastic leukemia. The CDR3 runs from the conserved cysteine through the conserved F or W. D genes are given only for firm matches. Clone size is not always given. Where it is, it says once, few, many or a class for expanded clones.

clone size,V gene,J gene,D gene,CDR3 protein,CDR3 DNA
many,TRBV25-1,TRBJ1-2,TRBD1,CASSEFSTGGDGYTF,TGTGCCAGCAGTGAATTTTCCACAGGGGGCGATGGCTACACCTTC
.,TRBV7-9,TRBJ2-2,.,CASSFRNAGTGELFF,TGTGCCAGCAGCTTCCGCAATGCAGGTACCGGGGAGCTGTTTTTT
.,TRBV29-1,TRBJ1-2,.,CSGLQEPANYGYTF,TGCAGCGGGTTACAGGAACCAGCTAACTATGGCTACACCTTC
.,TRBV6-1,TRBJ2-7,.,CASRQQARSYEQYF,TGTGCCAGCAGGCAACAGGCCCGCTCCTACGAGCAGTACTTC
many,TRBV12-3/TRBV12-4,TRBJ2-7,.,CASSLGKAIEQYF,TGTGCCAGCAGTCTAGGGAAGGCTATCGAGCAGTACTTC
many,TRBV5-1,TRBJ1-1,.,CASSLDSGTDEAFF,TGCGCCAGCAGCTTGGATTCCGGGACTGATGAAGCTTTCTTT
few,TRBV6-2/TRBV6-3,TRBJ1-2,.,CASSGPANYGYTF,TGTGCCAGCAGCGGGCCGGCCAACTATGGCTACACCTTC
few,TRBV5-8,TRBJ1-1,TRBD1,CASSSSRGGTEAFF,TGTGCCAGCAGCTCTTCCAGGGGGGGCACTGAAGCTTTCTTT
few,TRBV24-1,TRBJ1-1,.,CATSGGARTEAFF,TGTGCCACCAGTGGCGGGGCCCGCACTGAAGCTTTCTTT
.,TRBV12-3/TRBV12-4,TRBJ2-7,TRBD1,CASSPGTGGGSSYEQYF,TGTGCCAGCAGTCCCGGGACAGGGGGCGGGAGCTCCTACGAGCAGTACTTC
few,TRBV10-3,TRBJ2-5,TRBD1,CAIRVTTGDKRAQYF,TGTGCCATCAGAGTAACCACAGGGGACAAGAGGGCCCAGTACTTC
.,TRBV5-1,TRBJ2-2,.,CASSVGTANTGELFF,TGCGCCAGCAGCGTAGGGACGGCGAACACCGGGGAGCTGTTTTTT
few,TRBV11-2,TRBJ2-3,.,CASSLVVRGADTQYF,TGTGCCAGCAGCTTAGTGGTGCGAGGCGCAGATACGCAGTATTTT
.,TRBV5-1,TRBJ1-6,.,CASSSSDSNSPLHF,TGCGCCAGCAGCTCCTCGGACAGTAATTCACCCCTCCACTTT
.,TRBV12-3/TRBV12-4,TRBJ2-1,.,CASSFLQGLGNEQFF,TGTGCCAGCAGTTTCCTACAGGGTCTTGGGAATGAGCAGTTCTTC
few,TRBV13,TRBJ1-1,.,CASSFRRPNTEAFF,TGTGCCAGCAGCTTTCGGAGACCGAACACTGAAGCTTTCTTT
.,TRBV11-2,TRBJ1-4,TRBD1,CASSRTGLQKVTNEKLFF,TGTGCCAGCAGCCGGACAGGGTTGCAGAAGGTCACTAATGAAAAACTGTTTTTT
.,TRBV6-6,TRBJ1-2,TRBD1,CASWTGTYGYTF,TGTGCCAGCTGGACAGGAACCTATGGCTACACCTTC
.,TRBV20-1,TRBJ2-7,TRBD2,CSARVPAGGYEQYF,TGCAGTGCTAGAGTACCAGCGGGGGGCTACGAGCAGTACTTC
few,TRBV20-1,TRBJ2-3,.,CSSSTAAPSTDTQYF,TGCAGTTCCTCAACGGCGGCCCCTAGCACAGATACGCAGTATTTT
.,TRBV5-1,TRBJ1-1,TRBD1,CASSPRQGNTEAFF,TGCGCCAGCAGCCCCCGACAGGGGAACACTGAAGCTTTCTTT
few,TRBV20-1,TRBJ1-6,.,CSTHRVGESPLHF,TGCAGTACTCACAGGGTGGGCGAATCACCCCTCCACTTT
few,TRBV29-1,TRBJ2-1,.,CSVEGLGRNEQFF,TGCAGCGTTGAAGGGTTGGGCAGAAATGAGCAGTTCTTC
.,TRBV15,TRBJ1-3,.,CATSRLRVASGNTIYF,TGTGCCACCAGCAGACTAAGGGTTGCTTCTGGAAACACCATATATTTT
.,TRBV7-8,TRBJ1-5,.,CASSLGRLLSNQPQHF,TGTGCCAGCAGCTTAGGACGGCTCCTTAGCAATCAGCCCCAGCATTTT
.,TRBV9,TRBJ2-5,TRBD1,CASSARGSTGVQETQYF,TGTGCCAGCAGCGCCAGGGGGTCCACAGGGGTACAAGAGACCCAGTACTTC
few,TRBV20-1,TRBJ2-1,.,CSAEKGGAPYNEQFF,TGCAGTGCGGAGAAGGGGGGGGCCCCCTACAATGAGCAGTTCTTC
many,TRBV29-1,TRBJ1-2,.,CSVEDGPANIGYTF,TGCAGCGTTGAAGATGGACCGGCCAACATTGGCTACACCTTC
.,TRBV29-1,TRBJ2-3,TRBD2,CSVEEGLASYDTQYF,TGCAGCGTTGAAGAGGGACTAGCCAGTTACGATACGCAGTATTTT
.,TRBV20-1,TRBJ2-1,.,CSAREPINSYNEQFF,TGCAGTGCTAGAGAACCTATCAACTCCTACAATGAGCAGTTCTTC
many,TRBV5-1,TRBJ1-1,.,CASSPGHANTEAFF,TGCGCCAGCAGCCCCGGACACGCGAACACTGAAGCTTTCTTT
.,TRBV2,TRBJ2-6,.,CASSADSSGANVLTF,TGTGCCAGCAGTGCAGACAGCTCTGGGGCCAACGTCCTGACTTTC
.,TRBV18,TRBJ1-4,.,CASSPSVEYEKLFF,TGTGCCAGCTCACCGTCAGTAGAGTATGAAAAACTGTTTTTT
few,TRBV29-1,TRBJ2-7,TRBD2,CSVGGLAAYEQYF,TGCAGCGTTGGGGGACTAGCAGCCTACGAGCAGTACTTC
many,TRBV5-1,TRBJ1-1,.,CASSFYQGGNTEAFF,TGCGCCAGCAGCTTTTACCAGGGAGGGAACACTGAAGCTTTCTTT
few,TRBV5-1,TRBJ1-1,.,CASSRGGNDRGEAFF,TGCGCCAGCAGCCGAGGGGGTAACGATCGGGGTGAAGCTTTCTTT